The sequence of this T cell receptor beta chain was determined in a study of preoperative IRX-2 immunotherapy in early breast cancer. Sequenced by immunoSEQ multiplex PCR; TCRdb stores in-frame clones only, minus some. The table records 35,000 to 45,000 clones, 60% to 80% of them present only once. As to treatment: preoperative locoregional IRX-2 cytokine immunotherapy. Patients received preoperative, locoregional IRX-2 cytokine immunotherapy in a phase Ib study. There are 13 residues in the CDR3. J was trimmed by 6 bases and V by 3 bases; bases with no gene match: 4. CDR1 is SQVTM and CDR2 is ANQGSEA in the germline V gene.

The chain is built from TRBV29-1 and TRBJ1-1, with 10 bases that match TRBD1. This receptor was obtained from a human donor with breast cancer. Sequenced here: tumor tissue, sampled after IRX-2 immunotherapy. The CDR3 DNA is TGCAGCGTTGAGACGGACAGGGGGGCTGAAGCTTTCTTT. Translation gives CSVETDRGAEAFF.